These 22 T cell receptor beta chains share one sample of origin, sequenced in a study of T cell clonality in common variable immunodeficiency. Generated by immunoSEQ multiplex PCR, the TCRdb table keeps only in-frame clones and is missing some. Observed in the sample are under 50,000 clones, none of them singletons. The sample comprised peripheral blood mononuclear cells. The receptors shown here come from a person aged 18 to 69 in good health.

In its sample, this clone was seen many times. The CDR3 extends 3 residues past the end of the read, so its final part is completed from the germline J gene. This rearrangement joins TRBV12-5 to TRBJ2-7, with D unresolved. The CDR3 has 15 amino acids. Trimming removed 0 bases from V and 0 bases from J, with 9 bases in between. In germline, CDR1 is LGHNT, CDR2 FRNRAP. The part of the CDR3 DNA that was read is TGTGCTAGTGGTTTGGTACACACAGACTCCTACGAG. Translated: CASGLVHTDSYE. The entire CDR3 is CASGLVHTDSYEQYF.

This clone was seen repeatedly, ten times or more. Mismatch with germline at one junction end may stem from a read error. Read coverage stops 3 residues before the CDR3 terminus; the germline J gene supplies the remainder. V is TRBV5-1 and J is TRBJ1-2; a weak D match, TRBD1 (6 bases). This CDR3 has 15 residues. The germline CDR1 and CDR2 sequences are SGHRS and YFSETQ. The CDR3 loop is CASSTGQLGNFGYTF. Incomplete CDR3 DNA: TGCGCCAGCAGCACCGGACAGTTGGGGAACTTTGGC. Complete variable domain (other parts from reference TRBV5-1 and TRBJ1-2): KAGVTQTPRYLIKTRGQQVTLSCSPISGHRSVSWYQQTPGQGLQFLFEYFSETQRNKGNFPGRFSGRQFSNSRSEMNVSTLELGDSALYLCASSTGQLGNFGYTFGSGTRLTVV.

Ten or more counts support this clone. The read terminates 3 residues before the CDR3 end, so the remaining end is supplied by the germline J gene. The chain links TRBV5-4 to TRBJ1-1; the D gene is possibly TRBD1 (6 bases). The germline gives CDR1 SGHNT, CDR2 YYREEE (reference sequence). V shed 3 bases and J shed 6 bases, with 12 bases lying between them. The length of the CDR3 is 13 residues. The CDR3 bases that were read are TGTGCCAGCAGCTCGGACAGCACTTCTGAA. Protein sequence: CASSSDSTSE. In full, the CDR3 is CASSSDSTSEAFF.

This clone rates as medium-sized (0.01 to 0.1%). The read ends 3 residues before the CDR3 terminus; that terminus is restored from the germline J gene. The J gene is TRBJ2-6, the V gene TRBV4-2; D remains unclear. V was clipped by 0 bases and J by 0 bases, with 6 bases between them. The germline V gene encodes CDR1 LGHNA and CDR2 YNFKEQ. This CDR3 spans 16 amino acids. The sequenced part of the CDR3 DNA is TGTGCCAGCAGCCAAGATGACAACTCTGGGGCCAACGTC. It is translated as CASSQDDNSGANV. The full CDR3 protein reads CASSQDDNSGANVLTF.

This clone has just a few counts. The read ends 3 residues before the CDR3 terminus; that terminus is restored from the germline J gene. The rearrangement links TRBV30 to TRBJ2-2, with a possible D match to TRBD2 (6 bases). CDR1 is GTSNPN, CDR2 SVGIG, per germline (reference sequence). CDR3 length: 12 residues. The CDR3 DNA, read in part, is TGTGCCTGGGGGGGGTCTGAGGAAAAG. Translated: CAWGGSEEK. The whole CDR3 sequence is CAWGGSEEKLFF.

This clone was seen many times. The CDR3 end is not reached by the read, which stops 3 residues before it; the germline J gene fills it in. The genes are TRBV19 and TRBJ2-7; 10 nucleotides agree with TRBD1. The CDR3 loop spans 15 amino acids. Trimming cost V 6 bases and J 4 bases; bases outside gene matches: 9. Germline CDR1 reads LNHDA; CDR2 reads SQIVND (reference sequence). CDR3 DNA, as far as it was read: TGTGCCAGTAGCCGAGAGGGACAGGGGCTTTACGAG. It encodes CASSREGQGLYE. The CDR3, in full, reads CASSREGQGLYEQYF.

This clone was observed at least ten times. The CDR3 end falls 3 residues outside the read, so it is completed with the germline J gene. The V gene is TRBV5-1, the J gene TRBJ2-1, with 7 bases lining up with TRBD1. Trimming cost V 2 bases and J 2 bases; bases outside gene matches: 4. The CDR3 loop spans 15 amino acids. Germline CDR1 reads SGHRS; CDR2 reads YFSETQ. The covered CDR3 bases are TGCGCCAGCAGCTTTAGTACAGGGGCCTACAATGAG. Translated, it gives CASSFSTGAYNE. The CDR3 reads in full as CASSFSTGAYNEQFF.

With respect to this clone: The observed sequence ends 3 residues before the CDR3 terminus, with the missing tail filled in from the germline J gene. V and J are TRBV2 and TRBJ2-1; possible D gene TRBD1, 6 bases. V was trimmed by 2 bases and J by 7 bases, leaving 15 bases between them. CDR3 size: 15 residues. CDR1 is SNHLY and CDR2 is FYNNEI in the germline V gene. The CDR3 bases that were read are TGTGCCAGCAGTGAACGGCAGCCAAGGGGGAATGAG. This gives the protein CASSERQPRGNE. The entire CDR3 protein reads CASSERQPRGNEQFF. The full variable domain, with the rest looked up from reference TRBV2 and TRBJ2-1, is EPEVTQTPSHQVTQMGQEVILRCVPISNHLYFYWYRQILGQKVEFLVSFYNNEISEKSEIFDDQFSVERPDGSNFTLKIRSTKLEDSAMYFCASSERQPRGNEQFFGPGTRLTVL.

This clone occurred many times. The read is 3 residues too short to cover the CDR3 end, so that end is filled in from the germline J gene. The chain joins TRBV30 to TRBJ2-3; 8 nucleotides align to TRBD2. The CDR3 has 15 amino acids. Germline CDR1 and CDR2: GTSNPN and SVGIG (reference sequence). Trimming cost V 5 bases and J 6 bases; bases outside gene matches: 13. The part of the CDR3 DNA that was read is TGTGCCTGGTCGTCCGGGCGGGGGGAGGTCGATACG. It is translated as CAWSSGRGEVDT. The entire CDR3 protein reads CAWSSGRGEVDTQYF.

The sample holds many counts of this clone. Sequencing ends 3 residues short of the CDR3 end; the germline J gene provides the rest. The chain couples TRBV5-4 to TRBJ1-3, with D perhaps TRBD1 (5 bases). The CDR3 is 14 amino acids. Trimming removed 4 bases from V and 0 bases from J, with 8 bases in between. Germline lookup yields CDR1 SGHNT and CDR2 YYREEE (reference sequence). The sequenced CDR3 bases are TGTGCCAGCAGCACGGGGGACTCTGGAAACACC. Translated: CASSTGDSGNT. The whole CDR3 is CASSTGDSGNTIYF.

Note on this clone: With the read ending 3 residues before the CDR3 end, the germline J gene is used to fill in that end. This chain joins TRBV18 and TRBJ1-3; D call uncertain. Trimming removed 2 bases at V and 2 bases at J, with 13 bases between. The V gene's germline CDR1 is KGHSH and CDR2 LQKENI. The CDR3 extends over 16 amino acids. The chain's CDR3 is CASSPFPISPGNTIYF. The sequenced CDR3 bases are TGTGCCAGCTCACCATTCCCAATAAGCCCTGGAAACACC.

This clone occurred many times. Read data end 3 residues before the CDR3 end; the end is taken from the germline J gene. The chain carries TRBV20-1 and TRBJ2-5; 7 positions match TRBD1. The V and J ends lost 5 bases and 3 bases, in that order; junction bases with no gene match: 6. The CDR3 totals 13 residues. Germline V gene sequence: CDR1 DFQATT, CDR2 SNEGSKA (reference sequence). The CDR3 bases that were read are TGCAGTGCTGGCAGGGGGTTGGAAGAGACC. This sequence encodes CSAGRGLEET. The whole CDR3 is CSAGRGLEETQYF.

Remarks on this clone: The read terminates 3 residues ahead of where the CDR3 ends, so the germline J gene completes it. The rearrangement links TRBV19 to TRBJ2-3, with D possibly TRBD1 on 6 matching bases. Germline CDR1 and CDR2: LNHDA and SQIVND (reference sequence). Deletions cut 4 bases from V and 0 bases from J, with 14 bases between. This CDR3 has 16 amino acids. The covered CDR3 bases are TGTGCCAGTAGTACCCTACGGACAGTTAGCACAGATACG. Its translation is CASSTLRTVSTDT. The whole CDR3 sequence reads CASSTLRTVSTDTQYF. The variable domain in full, with the rest retrieved from reference TRBV19 and TRBJ2-3, is DGGITQSPKYLFRKEGQNVTLSCEQNLNHDAMYWYRQDPGQGLRLIYYSQIVNDFQKGDIAEGYSVSREKKESFPLTVTSAQKNPTAFYLCASSTLRTVSTDTQYFGPGTRLTVL.

Many counts were recorded for this clone. Read data end 3 residues before the CDR3 end; the end is taken from the germline J gene. This chain links TRBV15 with TRBJ1-5; tentatively, D is TRBD1 (5 bases). Germline lookup yields CDR1 LNHNV and CDR2 YYDKDF (reference sequence). CDR3 size: 15 residues. V shed 0 bases and J shed 6 bases, with 12 bases lying between them. The sequenced part of the CDR3 DNA is TGTGCCACCAGCAGAGATGGCGGGGGATCTCAGCCC. Translated: CATSRDGGGSQP. The whole CDR3 is CATSRDGGGSQPQHF.

The table lists this clone with many counts. The read ends 3 residues shy of where the CDR3 ends; the end is completed using the germline J gene. This chain links TRBV6-1 with TRBJ2-6, with D hard to call. The CDR3 has 15 amino acids. The germline V gene encodes CDR1 MNHNS and CDR2 SASEGT. The V and J ends lost 2 bases and 0 bases respectively, with 5 bases between them. The CDR3 region is CASSERSSGANVLTF. The CDR3 DNA, read in part, is TGTGCCAGCAGTGAAAGGTCCTCTGGGGCCAACGTC.

This clone was counted ten times or more. The DNA ends 3 residues before the CDR3 does, and the rest of the CDR3 is filled in from the germline J gene. J is TRBJ2-7 and V is TRBV28, with TRBD1 matching 9 bases. Germline V gene data show CDR1 as MDHEN and CDR2 as SYDVKM. This CDR3 contains 16 residues. The V and J ends lost 4 bases and 2 bases, in that order; junction bases with no gene match: 9. This CDR3 is CASSYYLTGGTYEQYF. Partial CDR3 DNA: TGTGCCAGCAGTTACTACTTGACAGGGGGTACCTACGAG. The whole variable domain, remainder taken from reference TRBV28 and TRBJ2-7, is DVKVTQSSRYLVKRTGEKVFLECVQDMDHENMFWYRQDPGLGLRLIYFSYDVKMKEKGDIPEGYSVSREKKERFSLILESASTNQTSMYLCASSYYLTGGTYEQYFGPGTRLTVT.

There are many counts of this clone. Read sequence stops 3 residues before the CDR3 end, and the germline J gene provides the missing end. V and J are TRBV28 and TRBJ2-3, with 14 bases identical to TRBD2. Germline trimming cut 6 bases from V and 5 bases from J; bases unmatched to any gene: 7. The CDR3 loop spans 16 amino acids. Germline loops: CDR1 MDHEN, CDR2 SYDVKM. CDR3 DNA (partial): TGTGCCAGCAGGGATGGGACTAGCGGGGGAGGAGATACG. It translates to CASRDGTSGGGDT. The whole CDR3 sequence is CASRDGTSGGGDTQYF.

This clone was observed a few times. The CDR3 protein is CASSLGGDQPQYF. Incomplete CDR3 DNA: TGTGCCAGCAGCTTGGGGGGGGATCAGCCG. The chain has TRBV7-9 and TRBJ2-3; 7 bases line up with TRBD2. The CDR3 end is not reached by the read, which stops 3 residues before it; the germline J gene fills it in. The germline CDR1 and CDR2 sequences are SEHNR and FQNEAQ (reference sequence). This CDR3 has 13 residues.

This clone has at least ten counts. The missing CDR3 end, 3 residues past where the read stops, is filled in from the germline J gene. The chain joins TRBV5-1 to TRBJ2-3; tentatively, D is TRBD1 (6 bases). The CDR3 covers 16 residues. V was trimmed by 4 bases and J by 2 bases, leaving 17 bases between them. CDR1 and CDR2 from the germline V gene are SGHRS and YFSETQ. Incomplete CDR3 DNA: TGCGCCAGCAGCCCCCTCGGGCAGGGGACCACAGATACG. Its protein is CASSPLGQGTTDT. The whole CDR3 sequence is CASSPLGQGTTDTQYF.

This clone was seen only a few times. The observed sequence ends 3 residues before the CDR3 terminus, with the missing tail filled in from the germline J gene. The rearrangement links TRBV6-1 to TRBJ1-2; 10 nucleotides line up with TRBD1. Losses at the gene ends were 3 bases for V and 4 bases for J; bases not matched to a gene: 8. Germline-derived CDR1 and CDR2 are MNHNS and SASEGT. The CDR3 spans 16 residues. Partial CDR3 DNA: TGTGCCAGCAGTGAGATGCCGGGACAGGGGTTCTATGGC. It encodes CASSEMPGQGFYG. The whole CDR3 protein is CASSEMPGQGFYGYTF.

This clone was picked up many times. The CDR3 end falls 3 residues outside the read, so it is completed with the germline J gene. The rearrangement joins TRBV6-2 or TRBV6-3 to TRBJ2-1, with D maybe TRBD1 (8 bases). The germline CDR1 and CDR2 sequences are MNHEY and SVGEGT. Trimming shortened V by 0 bases and J by 6 bases, and 15 bases separated the two germline ends. This CDR3 is built from 16 residues. The CDR3 region is CASSYSINRGGNEQFF. The CDR3 DNA, read in part, is TGTGCCAGCAGTTACTCTATTAACAGGGGGGGCAATGAG.

This clone was observed many times. The CDR3 here is CASSPGTGGAGLLPLHF. The covered CDR3 bases are TGTGCCAGCAGCCCCGGGACAGGGGGCGCGGGTCTTTTACCC. This rearrangement joins TRBV9 to TRBJ1-6, with TRBD1 matching over 12 bases. With the read ending 3 residues before the CDR3 end, the germline J gene is used to fill in that end. The CDR3 has 17 residues. Germline-derived CDR1 and CDR2 are SGDLS and YYNGEE. Trimming took 4 bases from V and 12 from J; bases not matched to a gene: 14. The complete variable domain, with remaining parts taken from reference TRBV9 and TRBJ1-6, reads DSGVTQTPKHLITATGQRVTLRCSPRSGDLSVYWYQQSLDQGLQFLIQYYNGEERAKGNILERFSAQQFPDLHSELNLSSLELGDSALYFCASSPGTGGAGLLPLHFGNGTRLTVT.